A selection of T cell receptor beta chains follows, all from one sample in a study of blood T cells in healthy people across ages. TCRdb recomputed calls from the 5' RACE reads with MiXCR, one row per CDR3 protein. The sample lists 1.5 million to 2 million distinct CDR3 sequences; over 25% were seen once. Material for sequencing was blood. Every receptor here comes from a woman in her thirties in good health. Both conserved end residues are part of each CDR3. D genes are given only for firm matches. Size values are once, few and many counts, or a class for expanded clones, and some rows have none.

j_call	d_call	v_call	clone_size	cdr3_nt	cdr3_aa
TRBJ2-3	-	TRBV20-1	few	TGCAGTGCTACTCCTTCGACATCTTTGATGATGCAGTATTTT	CSATPSTSLMMQYF
TRBJ2-7	-	TRBV7-6	few	TGTGCCGGCAGCCCGCGGACAGTGAGCTCCTACGAGCAGTACTTC	CAGSPRTVSSYEQYF
TRBJ2-1	-	TRBV11-3	-	TGTGCCAGCAGCTGGGGCAGGGGCAATGAGCAGTTCTTC	CASSWGRGNEQFF
TRBJ2-7	TRBD2	TRBV6-1	many	TGTGCCAGCAGTGAAGGGACTAGCTACGAGCAGTACTTC	CASSEGTSYEQYF
TRBJ2-7	TRBD2	TRBV5-1	once	TGCGCCAGCAGCTTGGCCGGGAGGGGGGGCCGTCGCGAGCAGTACTTC	CASSLAGRGGRREQYF
TRBJ2-3	TRBD2	TRBV6-6	many	TGTGCCAGCAGTTCCCCCGACCAAGCGGGGAATGCGGATACGCAGTATTTT	CASSSPDQAGNADTQYF
TRBJ2-1	TRBD2	TRBV30	-	TGTGCCTGGAGGGCTAGCGGGAGTGATGAGCAGTTCTTC	CAWRASGSDEQFF
TRBJ2-5	-	TRBV7-6	many	TGTGCCAGCAGCTCTAACCAGGTTAAGCAAGAGACCCAGTACTTC	CASSSNQVKQETQYF
TRBJ2-3	-	TRBV6-5	-	TGTGCCAGCAGCCGCGACGACGGGTTAGATACGCAGTATTTT	CASSRDDGLDTQYF
TRBJ2-5	-	TRBV7-2	few	TGTGCCACTGGGGCGACCCAGTACTTC	CATGATQYF
TRBJ1-1	TRBD1	TRBV5-1	few	TGCGCCAGCAGCCTGGAGGGACAGCCGAACACTGAAGCTTTCTTT	CASSLEGQPNTEAFF
TRBJ1-5	-	TRBV6-5	few	TGTGCCAGCAGTTACTCCCCTAATCAGCCCCAGCATTTT	CASSYSPNQPQHF
TRBJ1-6	-	TRBV12-3/TRBV12-4	-	TGTGCCAGCAGCGAGCGGTCGAATTCACCCCTCCACTTT	CASSERSNSPLHF
TRBJ2-7	TRBD1	TRBV7-9	few	TGTGCCAGCAGCCGGGACAGGGTAGGGGCGTCCTACGAGCAGTACTTC	CASSRDRVGASYEQYF
TRBJ2-5	-	TRBV18	few	TGTGCCAGCTCACCACCGAGCGAGGGGGCCCAGTACTTC	CASSPPSEGAQYF
TRBJ2-7	TRBD1	TRBV29-1	many	TGCAGCGTTGAGGCATGGCAGGGGGCTAGTGAGCAGTACTTC	CSVEAWQGASEQYF
TRBJ2-3	-	TRBV11-2	-	TGTGCCAGCAGCTTAAACACAGGGCCGGATACGCAGTATTTT	CASSLNTGPDTQYF
TRBJ2-7	TRBD2	TRBV18	-	TGTGCCAGCTCACCCCGAGGGAGCCTAGCGGCTGTCTACGAGCAGTACTTC	CASSPRGSLAAVYEQYF
TRBJ1-6	-	TRBV12-3/TRBV12-4	-	TGTGTCAGCAGTTTAGAGACCTTAGGTCCCCTCCACTTT	CVSSLETLGPLHF
TRBJ2-5	-	TRBV5-1	-	TGCGCCAGCAGCTTGGATGGTGCCAGAGAAGATACCCAGTACTTC	CASSLDGAREDTQYF
TRBJ1-5	TRBD1	TRBV6-8	few	TGTGCCAGCAGTTACCGGACAGGGGTTAATCAGCCCCAGCATTTT	CASSYRTGVNQPQHF
TRBJ2-3	-	TRBV7-2	few	TGTGCCAGCAGCCCCACTCGCGTTCTGACAGATACGCAGTATTTT	CASSPTRVLTDTQYF
TRBJ1-5	-	TRBV27	-	TGTGCCAGCAGTTGGTCAGGGTTCAATCAGCCCCAGCATTTT	CASSWSGFNQPQHF
TRBJ2-7	-	TRBV27	-	TGTGCCAGCAGTTCCCCCCCCGGCAGGGGACGCGACGAGCAGTACTTC	CASSSPPGRGRDEQYF
TRBJ1-1	-	TRBV10-3	few	TGTGCCATCAGTGAGTCCCATACAGGGAACACTGAAGCTTTCTTT	CAISESHTGNTEAFF
TRBJ1-5	-	TRBV12-3/TRBV12-4	few	TGTGCCAGCAGTTTAGCAGGGACATCGCGAAATCAGCCCCAGCATTTT	CASSLAGTSRNQPQHF
TRBJ2-1	TRBD2	TRBV29-1	few	TGCAGCGTTAGACTAGCGGGAGGTATCTACAATGAGCAGTTCTTC	CSVRLAGGIYNEQFF
TRBJ2-1	TRBD2	TRBV30	few	TGTGCCTGGAGCCGTCCCGGGACTAGCGGGAGGGCCTCCTACGGGCAGTTCTTC	CAWSRPGTSGRASYGQFF
TRBJ2-7	-	TRBV15	many	TGTGCCACCAGCCAAGTGGGGGTGGGATACGAGCAGTACTTC	CATSQVGVGYEQYF
TRBJ1-5	-	TRBV20-1	-	TGCAGTGCTAGAGATGGAAAAGGGCCGCCGCGCCAGCATTTT	CSARDGKGPPRQHF
TRBJ2-1	-	TRBV5-1	many	TGCGCCAGCAGCTTGGGCTACCTCTCCTACAATGAGCAGTTCTTC	CASSLGYLSYNEQFF
TRBJ1-1	-	TRBV4-3	few	TGCGCCAGCAGCCAGGGAGATCAGGGCACTGAAGCTTTCTTT	CASSQGDQGTEAFF
TRBJ1-2	-	TRBV9	-	TGTGCCAGCAGCGTAGCGGGCGGTGATGGCTACACCTTC	CASSVAGGDGYTF
TRBJ2-5	-	TRBV7-2	-	TGTGCCAGCAGCTTCGGGCTAAGCGGAGAGACCCAGTACTTC	CASSFGLSGETQYF
TRBJ1-1	-	TRBV11-2	-	TGTGCCGCGTGGGGCACTGAAGCTTTCTTT	CAAWGTEAFF
TRBJ2-3	TRBD2	TRBV10-3	-	TGTGCCATCAAGGAAACTAGCGGGGGGAATACGCAGTATTTT	CAIKETSGGNTQYF
TRBJ2-1	TRBD2	TRBV6-5	-	TGTGCCACCAATAGCGGGAGGAACTACAATGAGCAGTTCTTC	CATNSGRNYNEQFF
TRBJ1-2	TRBD1	TRBV11-3	-	TGTGCCAGCAGCTTAGATGGGACAGGCCCCGTCTATGGCTACACCTTC	CASSLDGTGPVYGYTF
TRBJ1-2	-	TRBV7-2	few	TGTGCCAGCAGCCAAAGAACTTATCCACTCTATGGCTACACCTTC	CASSQRTYPLYGYTF
TRBJ2-1	TRBD2	TRBV20-1	-	TGCAGTGCTAAGCGGGACGACGTACGCAATGAGCAGTTCTTC	CSAKRDDVRNEQFF
TRBJ1-2	-	TRBV6-1	-	TGTGCCAGCAGTGAAGCGCTGTTGGGGGCCCAGGGCTACACCTTC	CASSEALLGAQGYTF
TRBJ2-6	-	TRBV3-1	-	TGTGCCAGCAGCCAAGGAGGTGGGGCCAACGTCCTGGCTTTC	CASSQGGGANVLAF
TRBJ2-7	-	TRBV20-1	-	TGCAGTGCTAGAGCCACGGTAGGGGAGCAGTACTTC	CSARATVGEQYF
TRBJ1-5	-	TRBV6-1	many	TGTGCCAGCAGTGAAGCCAGACTTCATAGCAATCAGCCCCAGCATTTT	CASSEARLHSNQPQHF
TRBJ2-4	-	TRBV12-3/TRBV12-4	many	TGTGCCAGCAGTTTGAACAGGGAGAACATTCAGTACTTC	CASSLNRENIQYF
TRBJ1-1	TRBD1	TRBV9	-	TGTGCCAGCAGCGTAGCTGTGGACAGGGGGCAAGATGAAGCTTTCTTT	CASSVAVDRGQDEAFF
TRBJ2-3	TRBD1	TRBV9	-	TGTGCCAGCAGTTGGGACAGTATAGATACGCAGTATTTT	CASSWDSIDTQYF
TRBJ1-6	TRBD1	TRBV7-2	-	TGTGCCAGCAGCTCAAACAGGGGGCCGCGGGATTCACCCCCCCACTTT	CASSSNRGPRDSPPHF
TRBJ1-4	-	TRBV20-1	once	TGCAGTGCTACTCAGGGAGGGTTCAATGAAAAACTGTTTTTT	CSATQGGFNEKLFF
TRBJ2-7	TRBD1	TRBV20-1	many	TGCAGTGCTCTGGACAGGAACTCCTACGAGCAGTACTTC	CSALDRNSYEQYF
TRBJ2-5	-	TRBV20-1	many	TGCAGTGCTAGAGGGGATCTGGGGCTACAAGAGACCCAGTACTTC	CSARGDLGLQETQYF